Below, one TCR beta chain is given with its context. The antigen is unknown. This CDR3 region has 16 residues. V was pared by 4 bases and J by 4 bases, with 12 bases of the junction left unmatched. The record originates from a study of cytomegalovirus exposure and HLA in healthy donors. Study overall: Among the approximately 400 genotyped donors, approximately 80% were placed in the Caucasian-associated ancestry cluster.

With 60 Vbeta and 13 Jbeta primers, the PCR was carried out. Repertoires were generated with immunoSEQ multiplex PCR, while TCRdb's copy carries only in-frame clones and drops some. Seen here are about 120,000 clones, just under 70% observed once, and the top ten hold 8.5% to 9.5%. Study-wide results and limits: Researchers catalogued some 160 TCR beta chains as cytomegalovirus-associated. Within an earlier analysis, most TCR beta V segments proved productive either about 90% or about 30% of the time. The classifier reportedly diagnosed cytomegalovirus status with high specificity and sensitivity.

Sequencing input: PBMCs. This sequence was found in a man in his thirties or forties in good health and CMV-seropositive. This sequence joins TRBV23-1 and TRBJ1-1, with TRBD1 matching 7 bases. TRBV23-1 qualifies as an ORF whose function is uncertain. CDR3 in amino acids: CASSPETGRGGTEAFF. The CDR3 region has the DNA TGCGCCAGCAGTCCTGAGACAGGGAGAGGGGGCACTGAAGCTTTCTTT.